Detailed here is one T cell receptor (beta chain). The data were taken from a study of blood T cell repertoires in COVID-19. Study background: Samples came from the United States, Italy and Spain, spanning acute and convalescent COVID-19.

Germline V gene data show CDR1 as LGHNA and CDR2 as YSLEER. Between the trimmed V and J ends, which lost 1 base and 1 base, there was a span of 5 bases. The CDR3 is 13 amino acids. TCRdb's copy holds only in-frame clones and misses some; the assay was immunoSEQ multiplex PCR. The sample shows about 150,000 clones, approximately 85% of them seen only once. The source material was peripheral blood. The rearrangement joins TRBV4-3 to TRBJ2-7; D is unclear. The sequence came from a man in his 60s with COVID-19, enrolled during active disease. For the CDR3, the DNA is TGCGCCAGCAGCCAAGTTTATTCCTACGAGCAGTACTTC. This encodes CASSQVYSYEQYF.